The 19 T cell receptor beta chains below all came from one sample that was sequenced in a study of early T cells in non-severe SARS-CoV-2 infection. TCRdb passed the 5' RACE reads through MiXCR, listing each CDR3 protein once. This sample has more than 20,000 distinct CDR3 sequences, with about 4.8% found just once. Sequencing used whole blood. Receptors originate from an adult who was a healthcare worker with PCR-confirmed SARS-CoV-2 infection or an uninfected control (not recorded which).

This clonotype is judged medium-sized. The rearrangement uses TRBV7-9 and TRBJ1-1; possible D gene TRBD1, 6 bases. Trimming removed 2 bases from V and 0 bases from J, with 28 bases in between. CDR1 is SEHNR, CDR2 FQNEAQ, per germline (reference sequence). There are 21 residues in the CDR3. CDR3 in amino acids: CASSLRNIGDTTAILNTEAFF. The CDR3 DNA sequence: TGTGCCAGCAGCTTACGAAATATTGGGGACACGACAGCGATACTGAACACTGAAGCTTTCTTT.

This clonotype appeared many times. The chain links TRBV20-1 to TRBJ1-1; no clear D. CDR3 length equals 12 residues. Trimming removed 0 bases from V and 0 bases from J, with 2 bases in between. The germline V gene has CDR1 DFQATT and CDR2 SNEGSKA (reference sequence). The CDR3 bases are TGCAGTGCTAGAGATTTGAACACTGAAGCTTTCTTT. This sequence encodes CSARDLNTEAFF.

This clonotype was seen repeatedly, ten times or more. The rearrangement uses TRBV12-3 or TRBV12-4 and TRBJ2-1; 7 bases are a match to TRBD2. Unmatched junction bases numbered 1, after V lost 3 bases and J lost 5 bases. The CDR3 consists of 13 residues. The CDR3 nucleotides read TGTGCCAGCAGTTTCCGGGAGGACAATGAGCAGTTCTTC. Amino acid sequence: CASSFREDNEQFF.

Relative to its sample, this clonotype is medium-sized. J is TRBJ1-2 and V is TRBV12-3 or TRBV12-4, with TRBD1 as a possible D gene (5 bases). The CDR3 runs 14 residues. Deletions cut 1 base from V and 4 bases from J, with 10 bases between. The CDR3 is CASSLEGAPYGYTF. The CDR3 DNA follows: TGTGCCAGCAGTTTAGAAGGGGCTCCCTATGGCTACACCTTC.

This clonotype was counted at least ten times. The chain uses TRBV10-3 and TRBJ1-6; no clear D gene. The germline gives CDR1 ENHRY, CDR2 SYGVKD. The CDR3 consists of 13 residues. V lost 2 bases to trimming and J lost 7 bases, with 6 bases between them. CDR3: CAISEPGNSPLHF. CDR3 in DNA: TGTGCCATCAGTGAGCCAGGCAATTCACCCCTCCACTTT.

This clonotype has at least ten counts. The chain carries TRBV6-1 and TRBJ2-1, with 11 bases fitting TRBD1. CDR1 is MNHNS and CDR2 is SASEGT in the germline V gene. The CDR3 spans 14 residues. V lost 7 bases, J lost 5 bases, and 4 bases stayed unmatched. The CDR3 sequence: CASIRDRGNNEQFF. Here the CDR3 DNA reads TGTGCCAGCATTCGGGACAGGGGGAACAATGAGCAGTTCTTC.

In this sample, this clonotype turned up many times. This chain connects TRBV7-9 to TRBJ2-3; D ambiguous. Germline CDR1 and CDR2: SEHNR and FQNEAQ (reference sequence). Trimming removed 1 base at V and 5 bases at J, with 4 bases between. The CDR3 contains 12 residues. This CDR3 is CASSLELDTQYF. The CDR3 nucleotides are TGTGCCAGCAGCTTAGAGCTAGATACGCAGTATTTT.

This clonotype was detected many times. The CDR3 bases are TGTGCCAGCAGGGGCCTTCCCCCCGAAGCTTTCTTT. Protein product: CASRGLPPEAFF. This chain links TRBV6-1 with TRBJ1-1; unclear D gene. CDR3 size: 12 residues. Trimming stripped 6 bases from V and 8 bases from J, with 13 bases between. Germline assignment: CDR1 MNHNS and CDR2 SASEGT.

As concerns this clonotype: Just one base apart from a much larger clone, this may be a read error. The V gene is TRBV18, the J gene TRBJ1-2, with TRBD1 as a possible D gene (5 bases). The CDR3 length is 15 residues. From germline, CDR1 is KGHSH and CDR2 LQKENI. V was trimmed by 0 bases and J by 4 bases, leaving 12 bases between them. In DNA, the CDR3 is TGTGCCAGCTCACCACCGGGACTGGGGTCCTATGGCTACACCTTC. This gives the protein CASSPPGLGSYGYTF. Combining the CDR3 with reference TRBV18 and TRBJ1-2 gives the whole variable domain NAGVMQNPRHLVRRRGQEARLRCSPMKGHSHVYWYRQLPEEGLKFMVYLQKENIIDESGMPKERFSAEFPKEGPSILRIQQVVRGDSAAYFCASSPPGLGSYGYTFGSGTRLTVV.

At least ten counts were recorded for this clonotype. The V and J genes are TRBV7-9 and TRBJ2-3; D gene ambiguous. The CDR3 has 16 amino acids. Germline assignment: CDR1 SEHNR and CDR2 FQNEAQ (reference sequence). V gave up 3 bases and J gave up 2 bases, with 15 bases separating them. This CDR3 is CASSFLSPGNTDTQYF. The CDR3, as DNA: TGTGCCAGCAGCTTTCTGAGCCCAGGAAACACAGATACGCAGTATTTT.

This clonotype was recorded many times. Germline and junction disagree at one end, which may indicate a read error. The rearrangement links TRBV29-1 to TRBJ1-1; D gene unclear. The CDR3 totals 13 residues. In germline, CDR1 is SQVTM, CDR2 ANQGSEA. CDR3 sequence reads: CSVEGNPRAEAFF. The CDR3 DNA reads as TGCAGCGTAGAAGGGAATCCACGGGCTGAAGCTTTCTTT. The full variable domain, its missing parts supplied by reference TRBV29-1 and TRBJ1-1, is SAVISQKPSRDICQRGTSLTIQCQVDSQVTMMFWYRQQPGQSLTLIATANQGSEATYESGFVIDKFPISRPNLTFSTLTVSNMSPEDSSIYLCSVEGNPRAEAFFGQGTRLTVV.

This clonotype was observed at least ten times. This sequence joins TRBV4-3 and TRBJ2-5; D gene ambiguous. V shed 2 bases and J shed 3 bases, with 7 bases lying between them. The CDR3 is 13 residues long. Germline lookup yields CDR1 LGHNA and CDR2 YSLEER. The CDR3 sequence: CASSQSREETQYF. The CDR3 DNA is TGCGCCAGCAGCCAAAGCAGAGAAGAGACCCAGTACTTC.

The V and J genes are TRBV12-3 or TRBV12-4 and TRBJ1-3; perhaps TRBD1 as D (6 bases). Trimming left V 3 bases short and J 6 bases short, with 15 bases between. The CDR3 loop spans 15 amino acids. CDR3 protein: CASSLLDSPENTIYF. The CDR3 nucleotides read TGTGCCAGCAGTTTGTTGGACAGCCCTGAAAACACCATATATTTT.

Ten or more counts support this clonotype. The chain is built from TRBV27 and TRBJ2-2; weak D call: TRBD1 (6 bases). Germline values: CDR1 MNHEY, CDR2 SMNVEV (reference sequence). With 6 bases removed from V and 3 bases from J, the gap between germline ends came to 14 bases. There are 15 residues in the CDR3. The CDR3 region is CASRTGTRDTGELFF. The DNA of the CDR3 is TGTGCCAGCAGAACCGGGACAAGAGACACCGGGGAGCTGTTTTTT.

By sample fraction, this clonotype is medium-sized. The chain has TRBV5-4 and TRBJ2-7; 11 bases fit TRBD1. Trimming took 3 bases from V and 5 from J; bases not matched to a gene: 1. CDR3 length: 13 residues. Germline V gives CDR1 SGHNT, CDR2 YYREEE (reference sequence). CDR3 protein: CASSWTGGHEQYF. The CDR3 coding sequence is TGTGCCAGCAGCTGGACAGGGGGCCACGAGCAGTACTTC. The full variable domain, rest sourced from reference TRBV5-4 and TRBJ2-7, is ETGVTQSPTHLIKTRGQQVTLRCSSQSGHNTVSWYQQALGQGPQFIFQYYREEENGRGNFPPRFSGLQFPNYSSELNVNALELDDSALYLCASSWTGGHEQYFGPGTRLTVT.

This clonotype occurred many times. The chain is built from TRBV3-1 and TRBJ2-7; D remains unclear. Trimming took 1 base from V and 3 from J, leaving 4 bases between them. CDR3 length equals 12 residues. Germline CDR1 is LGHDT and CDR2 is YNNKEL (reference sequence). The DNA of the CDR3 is TGTGCCAGCAGCCAAGTCGGCTACGAGCAGTACTTC. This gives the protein CASSQVGYEQYF.

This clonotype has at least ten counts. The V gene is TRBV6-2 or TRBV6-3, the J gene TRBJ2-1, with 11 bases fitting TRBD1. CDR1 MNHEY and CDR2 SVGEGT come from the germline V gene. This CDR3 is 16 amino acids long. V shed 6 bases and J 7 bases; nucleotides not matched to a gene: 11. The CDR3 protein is CASRELGQGGRNEQFF. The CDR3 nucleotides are TGTGCCAGCAGAGAACTGGGACAGGGGGGGAGGAATGAGCAGTTCTTC.

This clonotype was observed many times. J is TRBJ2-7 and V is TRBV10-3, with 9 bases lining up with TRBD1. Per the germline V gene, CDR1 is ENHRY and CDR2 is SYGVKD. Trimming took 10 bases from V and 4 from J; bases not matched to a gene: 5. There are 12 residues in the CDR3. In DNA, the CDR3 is TGTGCCACATCGGACAGGGGATACGAGCAGTACTTC. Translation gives CATSDRGYEQYF.

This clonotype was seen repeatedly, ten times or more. The CDR3 spells CSARDPSGGQQYF. CDR3 bases: TGCAGTGCTAGAGACCCCTCGGGGGGTCAGCAGTACTTC. V usage is TRBV20-1 and J usage is TRBJ2-7; 7 bases are shared with TRBD2. The germline V gene encodes CDR1 DFQATT and CDR2 SNEGSKA (reference sequence). The CDR3 length is 13 residues. The V gene end was trimmed by 0 bases and the J gene end by 8 bases; junction bases not matched to a gene: 7.